This section outlines one TCR beta chain sequence together with its context. This sample was included in a study of blood T cell repertoires in COVID-19. Looking at the study overall: The samples span acute and convalescent COVID-19 from the United States, Italy and Spain.

Per the authors' pipeline: Amplifying reference gene primers gave estimates of nucleated cell counts. Repertoires were generated with immunoSEQ multiplex PCR, while TCRdb's copy carries only in-frame clones and drops some. That table gives V, J and clone size, and the DNA gave D and trimming. The sample carries some 230,000 clones, about 80% recorded once. The age range of participants was about 18 to 90 years, with residence in more than 20 US areas. The germline V gene has CDR1 GTSNPN and CDR2 SVGIG (reference sequence). The length of the CDR3 is 14 residues. V dropped 5 bases and J dropped 1 base, with 14 bases sitting between them.

The rearrangement links TRBV30 to TRBJ1-1, with D possibly matching TRBD1 (5 bases). The clonotype comes from a woman between 35 and 50 years old with acute COVID-19. Sequencing was carried out using PBMCs or T cells enriched from blood (not recorded which). CDR3 protein: CAWGARSANTEAFF. DNA for the CDR3: TGTGCCTGGGGGGCGCGGAGCGCGAACACTGAAGCTTTCTTT.